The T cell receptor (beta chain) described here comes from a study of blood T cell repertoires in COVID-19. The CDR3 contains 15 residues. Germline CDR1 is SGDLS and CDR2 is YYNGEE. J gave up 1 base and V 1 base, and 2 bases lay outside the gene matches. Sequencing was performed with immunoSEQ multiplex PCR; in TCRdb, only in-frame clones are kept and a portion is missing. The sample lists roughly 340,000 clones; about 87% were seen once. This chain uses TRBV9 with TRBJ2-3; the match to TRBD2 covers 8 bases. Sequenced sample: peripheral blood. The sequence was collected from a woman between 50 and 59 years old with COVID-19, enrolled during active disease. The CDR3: CASSVLLAGTDTQYF. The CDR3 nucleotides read TGTGCCAGCAGCGTACTACTAGCGGGCACAGATACGCAGTATTTT. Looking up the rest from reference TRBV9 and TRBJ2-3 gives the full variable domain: DSGVTQTPKHLITATGQRVTLRCSPRSGDLSVYWYQQSLDQGLQFLIQYYNGEERAKGNILERFSAQQFPDLHSELNLSSLELGDSALYFCASSVLLAGTDTQYFGPGTRLTVL.